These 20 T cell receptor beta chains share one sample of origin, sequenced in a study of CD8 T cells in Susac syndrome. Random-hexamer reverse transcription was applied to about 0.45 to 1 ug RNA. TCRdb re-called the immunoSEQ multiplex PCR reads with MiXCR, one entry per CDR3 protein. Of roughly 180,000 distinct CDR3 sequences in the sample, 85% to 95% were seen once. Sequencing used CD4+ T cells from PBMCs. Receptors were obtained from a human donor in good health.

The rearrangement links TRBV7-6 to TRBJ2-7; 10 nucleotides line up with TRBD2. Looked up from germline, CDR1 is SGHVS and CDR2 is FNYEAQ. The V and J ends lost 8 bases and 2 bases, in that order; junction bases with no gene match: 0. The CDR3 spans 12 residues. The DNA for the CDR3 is TGTGCCAGCGGGACTAGCGCCTACGAGCAGTACTTC. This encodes CASGTSAYEQYF. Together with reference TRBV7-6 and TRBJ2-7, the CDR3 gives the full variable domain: GAGVSQSPRYKVTKRGQDVALRCDPISGHVSLYWYRQALGQGPEFLTYFNYEAQQDKSGLPNDRFSAERPEGSISTLTIQRTEQRDSAMYRCASGTSAYEQYFGPGTRLTVT.

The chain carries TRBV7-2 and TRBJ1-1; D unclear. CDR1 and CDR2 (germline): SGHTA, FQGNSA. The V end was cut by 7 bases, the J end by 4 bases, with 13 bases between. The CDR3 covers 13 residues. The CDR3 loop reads CASTLTHGTEAFF. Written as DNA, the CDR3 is TGTGCCAGCACCCTAACCCACGGCACTGAAGCTTTCTTT.

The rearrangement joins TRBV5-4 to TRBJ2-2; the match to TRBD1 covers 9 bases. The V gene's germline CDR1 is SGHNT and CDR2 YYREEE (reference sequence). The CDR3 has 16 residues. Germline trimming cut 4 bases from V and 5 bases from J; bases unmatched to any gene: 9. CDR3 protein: CASSHPQGARTGELFF. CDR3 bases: TGTGCCAGCAGCCACCCACAGGGGGCGCGGACCGGGGAGCTGTTTTTT.

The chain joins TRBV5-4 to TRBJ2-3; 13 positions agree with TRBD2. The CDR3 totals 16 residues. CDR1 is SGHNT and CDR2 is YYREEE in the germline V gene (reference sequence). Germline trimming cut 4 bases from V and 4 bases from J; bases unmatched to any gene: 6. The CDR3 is CASSPTSGRLSDTQYF. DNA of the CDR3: TGTGCCAGCAGCCCGACTAGCGGGAGGTTGTCAGATACGCAGTATTTT.

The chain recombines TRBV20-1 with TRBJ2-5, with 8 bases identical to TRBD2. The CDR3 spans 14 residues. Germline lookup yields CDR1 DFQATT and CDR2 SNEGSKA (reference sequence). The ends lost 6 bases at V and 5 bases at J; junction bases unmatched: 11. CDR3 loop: CSAETSGWSETQYF. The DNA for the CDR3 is TGCAGTGCAGAAACTAGCGGATGGTCCGAGACCCAGTACTTC.

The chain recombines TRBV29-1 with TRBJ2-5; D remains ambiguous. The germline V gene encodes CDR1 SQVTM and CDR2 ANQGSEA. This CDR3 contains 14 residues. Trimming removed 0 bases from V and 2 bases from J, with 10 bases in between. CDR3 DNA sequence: TGCAGCGTTGAAGATAGAGCGCCACAAGAGACCCAGTACTTC. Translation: CSVEDRAPQETQYF. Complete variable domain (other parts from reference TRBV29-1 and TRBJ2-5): SAVISQKPSRDICQRGTSLTIQCQVDSQVTMMFWYRQQPGQSLTLIATANQGSEATYESGFVIDKFPISRPNLTFSTLTVSNMSPEDSSIYLCSVEDRAPQETQYFGPGTRLLVL.

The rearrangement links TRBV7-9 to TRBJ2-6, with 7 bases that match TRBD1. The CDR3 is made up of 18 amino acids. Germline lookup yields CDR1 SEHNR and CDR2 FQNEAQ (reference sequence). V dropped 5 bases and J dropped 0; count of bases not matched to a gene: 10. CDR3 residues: CASSRPTGAFSGANVLTF. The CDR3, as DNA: TGTGCCAGCAGCCGGCCCACAGGGGCTTTCTCTGGGGCCAACGTCCTGACTTTC.

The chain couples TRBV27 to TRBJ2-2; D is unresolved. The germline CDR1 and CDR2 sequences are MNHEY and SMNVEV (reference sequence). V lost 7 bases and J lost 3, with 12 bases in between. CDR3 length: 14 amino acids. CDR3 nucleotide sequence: TGTGCCAGCAAACGAACCGGCGACACCGGGGAGCTGTTTTTT. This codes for CASKRTGDTGELFF.

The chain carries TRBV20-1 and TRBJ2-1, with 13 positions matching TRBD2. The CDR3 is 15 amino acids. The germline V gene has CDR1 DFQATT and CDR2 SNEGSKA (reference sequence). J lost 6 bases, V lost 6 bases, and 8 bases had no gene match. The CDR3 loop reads CSAAPGTSGTNEQFF. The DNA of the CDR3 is TGCAGTGCGGCACCCGGGACTAGCGGGACCAATGAGCAGTTCTTC.

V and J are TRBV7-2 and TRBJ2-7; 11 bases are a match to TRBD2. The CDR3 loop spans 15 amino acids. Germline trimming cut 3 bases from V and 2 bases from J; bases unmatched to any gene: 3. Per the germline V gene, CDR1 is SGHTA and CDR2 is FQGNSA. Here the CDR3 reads CASSFGTSGPYEQYF. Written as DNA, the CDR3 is TGTGCCAGCAGCTTTGGGACTAGCGGTCCCTACGAGCAGTACTTC. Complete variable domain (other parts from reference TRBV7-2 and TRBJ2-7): GAGVSQSPSNKVTEKGKDVELRCDPISGHTALYWYRQSLGQGLEFLIYFQGNSAPDKSGLPSDRFSAERTGGSVSTLTIQRTQQEDSAVYLCASSFGTSGPYEQYFGPGTRLTVT.

The CDR3 DNA reads as TGTGCCCTCGGGGGGGGGCTGGGTGAGCAGTTCTTC. Translating gives CALGGGLGEQFF. The V gene is TRBV25-1, the J gene TRBJ2-1; TRBD2 agrees at 8 bases. From germline, CDR1 is MGHDK and CDR2 SYGVNS. This CDR3 comprises 12 residues. The V gene end was trimmed by 11 bases and the J gene end by 9 bases; junction bases not matched to a gene: 9.

The DNA of the CDR3 is TGTGCCAGCAGCCAAGTTCGATTCGACAGCCACTACGAGCAGTACTTC. This gives the protein CASSQVRFDSHYEQYF. V and J are TRBV4-2 and TRBJ2-7; D possibly corresponds to TRBD1 (5 bases). V was clipped by 1 base and J by 3 bases, with 16 bases between them. The CDR3 is 16 amino acids. The germline V gene encodes CDR1 LGHNA and CDR2 YNFKEQ.

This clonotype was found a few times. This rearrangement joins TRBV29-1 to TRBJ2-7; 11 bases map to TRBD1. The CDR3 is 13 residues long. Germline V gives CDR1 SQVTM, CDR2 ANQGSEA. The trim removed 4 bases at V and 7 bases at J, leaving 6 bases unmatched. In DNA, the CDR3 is TGCAGCGTTGGGACAGGGGGCGCGTGGGAGCAGTACTTC. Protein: CSVGTGGAWEQYF.

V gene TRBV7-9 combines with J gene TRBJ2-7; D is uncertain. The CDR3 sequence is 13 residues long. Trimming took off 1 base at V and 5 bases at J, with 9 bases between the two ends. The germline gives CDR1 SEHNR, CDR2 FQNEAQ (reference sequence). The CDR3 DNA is TGTGCCAGCAGCTTAGACACTTACCACGAGCAGTACTTC. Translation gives CASSLDTYHEQYF.

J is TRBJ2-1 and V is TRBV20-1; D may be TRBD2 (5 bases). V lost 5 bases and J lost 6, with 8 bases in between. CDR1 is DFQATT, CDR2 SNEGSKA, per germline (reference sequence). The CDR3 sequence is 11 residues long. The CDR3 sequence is CSARRVNEQFF. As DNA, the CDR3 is TGCAGTGCTCGGCGGGTCAATGAGCAGTTCTTC.

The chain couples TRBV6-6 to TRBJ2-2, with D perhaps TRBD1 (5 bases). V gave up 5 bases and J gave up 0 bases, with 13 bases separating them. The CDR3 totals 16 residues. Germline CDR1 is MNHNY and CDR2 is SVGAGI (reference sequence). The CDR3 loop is CASSPQGPPNTGELFF. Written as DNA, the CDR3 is TGTGCCAGCAGTCCTCAGGGCCCCCCGAACACCGGGGAGCTGTTTTTT.

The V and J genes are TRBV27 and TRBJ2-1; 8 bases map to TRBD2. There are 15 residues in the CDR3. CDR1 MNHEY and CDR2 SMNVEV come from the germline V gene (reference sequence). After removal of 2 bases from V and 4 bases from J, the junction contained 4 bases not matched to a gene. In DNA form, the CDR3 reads TGTGCCAGCAGTTTAATGGGACTAGGTTACAATGAGCAGTTCTTC. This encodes CASSLMGLGYNEQFF.

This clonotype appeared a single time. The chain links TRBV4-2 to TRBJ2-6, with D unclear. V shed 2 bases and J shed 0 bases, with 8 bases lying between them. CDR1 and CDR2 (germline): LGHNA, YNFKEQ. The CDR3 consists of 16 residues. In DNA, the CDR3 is TGTGCCAGCAGCCAAACACCACACTCTGGGGCCAACGTCCTGACTTTC. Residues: CASSQTPHSGANVLTF.

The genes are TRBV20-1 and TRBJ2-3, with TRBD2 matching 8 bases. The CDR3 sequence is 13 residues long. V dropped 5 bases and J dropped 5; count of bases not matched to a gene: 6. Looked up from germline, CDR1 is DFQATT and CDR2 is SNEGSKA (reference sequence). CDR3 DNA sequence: TGCAGTGCTGCTCCGGCGGGAGGAGATACGCAGTATTTT. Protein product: CSAAPAGGDTQYF.

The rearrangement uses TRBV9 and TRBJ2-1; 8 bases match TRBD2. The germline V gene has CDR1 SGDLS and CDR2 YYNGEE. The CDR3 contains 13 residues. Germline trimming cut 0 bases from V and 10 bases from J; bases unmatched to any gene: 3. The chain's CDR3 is CASSVARTSEQFF. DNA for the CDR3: TGTGCCAGCAGCGTAGCTAGGACTAGCGAGCAGTTCTTC.